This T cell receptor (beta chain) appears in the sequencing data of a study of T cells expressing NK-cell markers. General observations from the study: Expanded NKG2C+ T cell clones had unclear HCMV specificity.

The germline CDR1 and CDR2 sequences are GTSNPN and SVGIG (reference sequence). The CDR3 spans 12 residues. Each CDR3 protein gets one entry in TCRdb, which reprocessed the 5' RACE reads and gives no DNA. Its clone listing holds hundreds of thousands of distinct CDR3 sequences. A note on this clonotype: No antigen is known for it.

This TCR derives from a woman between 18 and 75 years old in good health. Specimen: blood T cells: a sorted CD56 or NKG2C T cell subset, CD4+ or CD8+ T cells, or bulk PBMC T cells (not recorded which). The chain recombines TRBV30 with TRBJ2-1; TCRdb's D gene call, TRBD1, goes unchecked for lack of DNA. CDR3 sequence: CAWGPQGNEQFF. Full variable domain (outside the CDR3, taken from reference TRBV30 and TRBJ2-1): SQTIHQWPATLVQPVGSPLSLECTVEGTSNPNLYWYRQAAGRGLQLLFYSVGIGQISSEVPQNLSASRPQDRQFILSSKKLLLSDSGFYLCAWGPQGNEQFFGPGTRLTVL.